Listed below are T cell receptor beta chains from one sample, sequenced in a study of blood T cell repertoires in COVID-19. The data were produced by immunoSEQ multiplex PCR, yet TCRdb's version contains in-frame clones alone and is incomplete. The table shows about 210,000 clones, with roughly 82% occurring only once. The material sequenced was peripheral blood. The receptor source for this set is a woman aged 55-75 years with COVID-19, enrolled during active disease. Each CDR3 is given with its conserved first and last residue. Fields, in order: clone size, V gene, CDR3 length, J gene, D gene, CDR3 DNA, CDR3 protein. D genes are given only for firm matches. Size tells how often a clone was seen (once, few, many) or the class of an expanded clone, and some rows leave it out.

abundance: once
v_gene: TRBV4-3
len: 18
j_gene: TRBJ2-2
d_gene: .
CDR3nt: TGCGCCAGCAGCCAAGAGGGGCAGGATGCCGCGAACACCGGGGAGCTGTTTTTT
CDR3aa: CASSQEGQDAANTGELFF

abundance: .
v_gene: TRBV25-1
len: 14
j_gene: TRBJ1-2
d_gene: TRBD1
CDR3nt: TGTGCCAGCAGATCCAGGGGGCCGGGCTATGGCTACACCTTC
CDR3aa: CASRSRGPGYGYTF

abundance: .
v_gene: TRBV28
len: 11
j_gene: TRBJ1-2
d_gene: TRBD1
CDR3nt: TGTGCCACTGAGGGGGCGCGCGGCTACACCTTC
CDR3aa: CATEGARGYTF

abundance: .
v_gene: TRBV5-4
len: 15
j_gene: TRBJ2-7
d_gene: TRBD2
CDR3nt: TGTGCCAGCAGCATAAAAGCGGGGGGCCGATACGAGCAGTACTTC
CDR3aa: CASSIKAGGRYEQYF

abundance: .
v_gene: TRBV19
len: 15
j_gene: TRBJ2-1
d_gene: TRBD2
CDR3nt: TGTGCCAGTAGTCACGCCGGGACTAGCGGGAGTGACGAGTTCTTC
CDR3aa: CASSHAGTSGSDEFF

abundance: .
v_gene: TRBV29-1
len: 14
j_gene: TRBJ2-7
d_gene: .
CDR3nt: TGCAGCGTTGAAGCGCCAGATTCGAACTACGAGCAGTACTTC
CDR3aa: CSVEAPDSNYEQYF

abundance: .
v_gene: TRBV30
len: 13
j_gene: TRBJ1-4
d_gene: .
CDR3nt: TGTGCTACGGTTAGCGGCCCAAATGAAAAACTGTTTTTT
CDR3aa: CATVSGPNEKLFF

abundance: .
v_gene: TRBV7-2
len: 16
j_gene: TRBJ2-1
d_gene: .
CDR3nt: TGTGCCAGCAGCTTTTTTCTGGGCGTCTCCTACAATGAGCAGTTCTTC
CDR3aa: CASSFFLGVSYNEQFF

abundance: .
v_gene: TRBV4-3
len: 15
j_gene: TRBJ1-5
d_gene: .
CDR3nt: TGCGCCAGCAGCCAAGATCTGCGGAACAATCAGCCCCAGCATTTT
CDR3aa: CASSQDLRNNQPQHF

abundance: .
v_gene: TRBV6-5
len: 12
j_gene: TRBJ1-1
d_gene: .
CDR3nt: TGTGCCACCTCTGTAAATCCCGCTGAAGCTTTCTTT
CDR3aa: CATSVNPAEAFF

abundance: .
v_gene: TRBV7-9
len: 14
j_gene: TRBJ2-7
d_gene: TRBD1
CDR3nt: TGTGCCAGCAGCTCCCTAACAGGGGGCGGAATAGAGTACTTC
CDR3aa: CASSSLTGGGIEYF

abundance: .
v_gene: TRBV2
len: 15
j_gene: TRBJ2-2
d_gene: TRBD1
CDR3nt: TGTGCCAGCAGTGAGGGACAGGGACTGACCGGGGAGCTGTTTTTT
CDR3aa: CASSEGQGLTGELFF

abundance: .
v_gene: TRBV6-5
len: 15
j_gene: TRBJ2-2
d_gene: TRBD1
CDR3nt: TGTGCCAGCAGTTACGGGCAGGGGGAAATCGGGGAGCTGTTTTTT
CDR3aa: CASSYGQGEIGELFF